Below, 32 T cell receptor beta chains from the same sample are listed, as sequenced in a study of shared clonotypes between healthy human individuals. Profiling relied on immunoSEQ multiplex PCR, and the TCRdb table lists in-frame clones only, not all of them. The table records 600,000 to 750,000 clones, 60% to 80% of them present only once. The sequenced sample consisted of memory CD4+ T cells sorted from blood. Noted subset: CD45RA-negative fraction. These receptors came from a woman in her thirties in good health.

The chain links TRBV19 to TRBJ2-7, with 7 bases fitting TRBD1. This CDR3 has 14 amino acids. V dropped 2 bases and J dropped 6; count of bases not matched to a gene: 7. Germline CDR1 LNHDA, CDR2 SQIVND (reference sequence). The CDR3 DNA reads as TGTGCCAGTAGTATACCGGACAGGCTAAGCGAGCAGTACTTC. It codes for CASSIPDRLSEQYF.

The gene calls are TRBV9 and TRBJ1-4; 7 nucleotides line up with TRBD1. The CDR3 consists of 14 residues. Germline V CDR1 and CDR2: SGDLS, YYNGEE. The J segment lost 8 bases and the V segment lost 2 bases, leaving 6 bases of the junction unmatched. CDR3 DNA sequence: TGTGCCAGCAGCGTTGGGAGGGGGCAAGAAAAACTGTTTTTT. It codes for CASSVGRGQEKLFF.

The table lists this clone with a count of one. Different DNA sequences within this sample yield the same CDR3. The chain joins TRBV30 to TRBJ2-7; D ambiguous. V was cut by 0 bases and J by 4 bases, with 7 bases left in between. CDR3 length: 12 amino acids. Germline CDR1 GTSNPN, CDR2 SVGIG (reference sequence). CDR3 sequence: CAWSVQGYEQYF. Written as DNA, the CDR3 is TGTGCCTGGAGTGTACAAGGGTACGAGCAGTACTTC.

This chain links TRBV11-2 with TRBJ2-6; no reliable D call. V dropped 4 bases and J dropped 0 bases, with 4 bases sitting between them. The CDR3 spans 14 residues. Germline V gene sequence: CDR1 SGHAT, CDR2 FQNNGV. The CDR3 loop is CASSWGSGANVLTF. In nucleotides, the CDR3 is TGTGCCAGCAGCTGGGGCTCTGGGGCCAACGTCCTGACTTTC.

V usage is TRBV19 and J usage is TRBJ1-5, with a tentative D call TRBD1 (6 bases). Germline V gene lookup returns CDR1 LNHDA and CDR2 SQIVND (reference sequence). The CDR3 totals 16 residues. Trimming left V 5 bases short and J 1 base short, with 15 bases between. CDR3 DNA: TGTGCCAGTAGTCTCAGGGCAGGGGAAAGCAATCAGCCCCAGCATTTT. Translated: CASSLRAGESNQPQHF.

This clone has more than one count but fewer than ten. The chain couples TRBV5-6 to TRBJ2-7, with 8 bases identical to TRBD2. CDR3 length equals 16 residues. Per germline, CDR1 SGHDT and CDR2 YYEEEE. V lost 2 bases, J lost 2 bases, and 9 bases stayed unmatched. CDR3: CASSFRSGSFPYEQYF. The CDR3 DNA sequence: TGTGCCAGCAGCTTCCGCAGCGGGAGCTTCCCCTACGAGCAGTACTTC.

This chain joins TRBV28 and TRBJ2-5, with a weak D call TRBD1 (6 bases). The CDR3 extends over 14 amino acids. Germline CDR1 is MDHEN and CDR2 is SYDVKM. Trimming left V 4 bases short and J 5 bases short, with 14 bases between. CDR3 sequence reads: CASSSGQLRETQYF. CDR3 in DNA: TGTGCCAGCAGTTCTGGACAGCTCCGGGAGACCCAGTACTTC.

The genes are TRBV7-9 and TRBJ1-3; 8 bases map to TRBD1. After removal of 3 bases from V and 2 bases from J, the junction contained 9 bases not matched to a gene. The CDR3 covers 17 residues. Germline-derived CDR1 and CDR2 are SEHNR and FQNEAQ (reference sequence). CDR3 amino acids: CASSLVAGGSPGNTIYF. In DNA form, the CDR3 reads TGTGCCAGCAGCTTGGTTGCAGGGGGCTCCCCTGGAAACACCATATATTTT.

The CDR3 spells CASSVARAGANVLTF. The DNA of the CDR3 is TGTGCCAGCAGCGTAGCTCGGGCTGGGGCCAACGTCCTGACTTTC. The chain carries TRBV9 and TRBJ2-6; D is uncertain. V was clipped by 0 bases and J by 2 bases, with 6 bases between them. This CDR3 has 15 residues. Germline V gives CDR1 SGDLS, CDR2 YYNGEE.

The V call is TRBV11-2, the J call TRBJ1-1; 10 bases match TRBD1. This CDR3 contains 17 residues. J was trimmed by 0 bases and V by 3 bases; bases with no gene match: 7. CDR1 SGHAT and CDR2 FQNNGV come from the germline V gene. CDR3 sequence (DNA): TGTGCCAGCAGCTTCACCGGGACAGGGGACTTGAACACTGAAGCTTTCTTT. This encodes CASSFTGTGDLNTEAFF.

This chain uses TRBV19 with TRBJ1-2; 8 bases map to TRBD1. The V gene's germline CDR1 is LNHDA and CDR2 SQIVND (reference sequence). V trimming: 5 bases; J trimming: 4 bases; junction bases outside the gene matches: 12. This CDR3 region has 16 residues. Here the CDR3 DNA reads TGTGCCAGTAGTTCCCGAGGGACAGGCTCCCTCTATGGCTACACCTTC. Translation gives CASSSRGTGSLYGYTF.

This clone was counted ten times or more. The CDR3 loop is CASSEGNNQPQHF. The CDR3 nucleotides are TGTGCCAGCAGTGAGGGAAACAATCAGCCCCAGCATTTT. The gene calls are TRBV25-1 and TRBJ1-5, with D unresolved. In germline, CDR1 is MGHDK, CDR2 SYGVNS. The V and J ends lost 3 bases and 3 bases respectively, with 6 bases between them. The CDR3 runs 13 residues.

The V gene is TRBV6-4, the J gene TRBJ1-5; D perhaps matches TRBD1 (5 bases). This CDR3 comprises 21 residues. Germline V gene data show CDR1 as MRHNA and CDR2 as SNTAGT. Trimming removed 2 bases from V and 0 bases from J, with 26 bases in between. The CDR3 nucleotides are TGTGCCAGCAGTGACCAAGCCGCCGGATATTCAGGGAGGAATAGCAATCAGCCCCAGCATTTT. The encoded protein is CASSDQAAGYSGRNSNQPQHF.

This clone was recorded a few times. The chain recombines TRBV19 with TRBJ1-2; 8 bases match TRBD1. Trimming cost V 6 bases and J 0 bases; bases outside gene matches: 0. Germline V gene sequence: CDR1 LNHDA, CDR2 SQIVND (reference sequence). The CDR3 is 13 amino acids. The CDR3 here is CASRGQANYGYTF. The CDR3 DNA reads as TGTGCCAGTAGGGGACAGGCTAACTATGGCTACACCTTC.

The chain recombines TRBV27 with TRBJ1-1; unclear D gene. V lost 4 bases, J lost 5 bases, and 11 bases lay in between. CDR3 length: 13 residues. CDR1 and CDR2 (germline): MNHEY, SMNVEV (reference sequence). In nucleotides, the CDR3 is TGTGCCAGCAGTTGGAACAGCAATACTGAAGCTTTCTTT. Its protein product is CASSWNSNTEAFF.

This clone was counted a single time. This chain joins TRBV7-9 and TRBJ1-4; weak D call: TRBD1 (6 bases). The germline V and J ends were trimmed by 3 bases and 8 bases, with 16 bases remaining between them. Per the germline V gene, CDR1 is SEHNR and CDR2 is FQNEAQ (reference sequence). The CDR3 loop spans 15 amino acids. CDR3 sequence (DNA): TGTGCCAGCAGCTTCGACAGGTTCAATGGCGAAAAACTGTTTTTT. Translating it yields CASSFDRFNGEKLFF.

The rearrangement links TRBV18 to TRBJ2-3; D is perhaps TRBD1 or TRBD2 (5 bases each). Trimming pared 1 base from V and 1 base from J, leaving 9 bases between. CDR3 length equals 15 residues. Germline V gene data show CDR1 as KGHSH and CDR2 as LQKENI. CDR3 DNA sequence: TGTGCCAGCTCACCACGGGGGTCCGGCACAGATACGCAGTATTTT. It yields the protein CASSPRGSGTDTQYF.

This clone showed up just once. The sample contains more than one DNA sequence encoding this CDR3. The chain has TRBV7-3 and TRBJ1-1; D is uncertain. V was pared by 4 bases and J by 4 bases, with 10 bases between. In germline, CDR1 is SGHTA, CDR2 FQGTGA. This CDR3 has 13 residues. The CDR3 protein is CASSSQGGTEAFF. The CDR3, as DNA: TGTGCCAGCAGCTCTCAAGGTGGCACTGAAGCTTTCTTT.

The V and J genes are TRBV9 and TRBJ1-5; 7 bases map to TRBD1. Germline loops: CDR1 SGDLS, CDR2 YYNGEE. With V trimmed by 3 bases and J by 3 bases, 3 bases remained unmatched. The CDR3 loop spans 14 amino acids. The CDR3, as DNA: TGTGCCAGCAGCGCAGGGACAGACAATCAGCCCCAGCATTTT. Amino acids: CASSAGTDNQPQHF.

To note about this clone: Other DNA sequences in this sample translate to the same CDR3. As DNA, the CDR3 is TGTGCTAGTGGTCTGGGTCGGGGTGAGCAGTTCTTC. Its translation: CASGLGRGEQFF. The J gene is TRBJ2-1, the V gene TRBV12-5; tentatively, D is TRBD2 (5 bases). V was trimmed by 5 bases and J by 9 bases, leaving 11 bases between them. The CDR3 contains 12 residues. Germline CDR1 LGHNT, CDR2 FRNRAP.

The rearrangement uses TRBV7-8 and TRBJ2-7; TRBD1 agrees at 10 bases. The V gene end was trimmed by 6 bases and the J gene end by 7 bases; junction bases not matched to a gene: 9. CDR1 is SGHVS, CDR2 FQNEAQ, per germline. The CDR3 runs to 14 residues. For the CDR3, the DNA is TGTGCCAGCAGTTATAATGACAGGGGGCGAGAGCAGTACTTC. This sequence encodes CASSYNDRGREQYF. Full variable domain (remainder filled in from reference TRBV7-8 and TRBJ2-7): GAGVSQSPRYKVAKRGQDVALRCDPISGHVSLFWYQQALGQGPEFLTYFQNEAQLDKSGLPSDRFFAERPEGSVSTLKIQRTQQEDSAVYLCASSYNDRGREQYFGPGTRLTVT.

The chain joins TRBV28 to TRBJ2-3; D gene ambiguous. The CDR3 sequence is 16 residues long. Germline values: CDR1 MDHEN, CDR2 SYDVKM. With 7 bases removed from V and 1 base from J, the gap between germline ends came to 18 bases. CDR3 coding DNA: TGTGCCAGCATCCCCGCGAGCCTCCCGGGCACAGATACGCAGTATTTT. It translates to CASIPASLPGTDTQYF.

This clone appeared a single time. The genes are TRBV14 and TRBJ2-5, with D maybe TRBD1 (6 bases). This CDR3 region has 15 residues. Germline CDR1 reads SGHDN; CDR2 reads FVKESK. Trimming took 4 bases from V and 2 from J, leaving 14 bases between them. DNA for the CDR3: TGTGCCAGCAGCCCCAGTTCGGGACAACAAGAGACCCAGTACTTC. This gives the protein CASSPSSGQQETQYF.

In DNA form, the CDR3 reads TGTGCCAGCCGGGCGGGGGGCTACGGAAAACTGTTTTTT. This sequence encodes CASRAGGYGKLFF. This chain joins TRBV27 and TRBJ1-4; possible D gene TRBD1, 6 bases. The CDR3 runs to 13 residues. Germline V gene lookup returns CDR1 MNHEY and CDR2 SMNVEV (reference sequence). Trimming left V 8 bases short and J 10 bases short, with 17 bases between.

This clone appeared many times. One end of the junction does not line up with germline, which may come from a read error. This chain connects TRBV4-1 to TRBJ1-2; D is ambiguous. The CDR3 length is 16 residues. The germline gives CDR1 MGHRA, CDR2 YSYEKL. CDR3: CASTQVGGADLYGYTF. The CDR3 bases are TGCGCCAGCACCCAAGTCGGAGGCGCCGATCTCTATGGCTACACCTTC.

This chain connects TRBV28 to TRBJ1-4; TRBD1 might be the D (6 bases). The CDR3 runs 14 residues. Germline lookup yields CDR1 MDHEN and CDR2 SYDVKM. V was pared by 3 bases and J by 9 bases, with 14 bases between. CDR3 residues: CASSFLSTGKKLFF. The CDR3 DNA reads TGTGCCAGCAGTTTTCTTTCAACAGGGAAAAAACTGTTTTTT.

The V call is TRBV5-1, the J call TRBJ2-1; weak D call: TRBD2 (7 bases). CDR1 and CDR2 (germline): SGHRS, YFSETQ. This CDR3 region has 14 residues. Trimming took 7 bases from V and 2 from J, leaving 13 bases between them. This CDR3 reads CASRGAETYNEQFF. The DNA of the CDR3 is TGCGCCAGCCGGGGGGCAGAGACCTACAATGAGCAGTTCTTC.

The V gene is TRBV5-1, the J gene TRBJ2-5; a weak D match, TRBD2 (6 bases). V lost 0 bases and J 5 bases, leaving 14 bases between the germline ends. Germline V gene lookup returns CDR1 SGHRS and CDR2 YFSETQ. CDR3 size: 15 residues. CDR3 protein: CASSLVPGSGETQYF. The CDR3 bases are TGCGCCAGCAGCTTGGTTCCAGGGAGCGGGGAGACCCAGTACTTC.

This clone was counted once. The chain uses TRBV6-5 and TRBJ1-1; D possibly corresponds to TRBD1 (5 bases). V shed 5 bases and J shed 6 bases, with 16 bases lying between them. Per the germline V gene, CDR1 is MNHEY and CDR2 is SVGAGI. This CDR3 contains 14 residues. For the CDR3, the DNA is TGTGCCAGCAGTCTAGGGCGGGGCAGCGCTGAAGCTTTCTTT. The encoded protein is CASSLGRGSAEAFF.

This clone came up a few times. CDR3 sequence: CASSHQMRAGGGELFF. In DNA form, the CDR3 reads TGCGCCAGCAGCCATCAGATGAGGGCAGGAGGGGGGGAGCTGTTTTTT. The V gene is TRBV4-1, the J gene TRBJ2-2; TRBD2 might be the D (6 bases). The CDR3 has 16 residues. The germline CDR1 and CDR2 sequences are MGHRA and YSYEKL. The V and J ends lost 3 bases and 8 bases respectively, with 19 bases between them.

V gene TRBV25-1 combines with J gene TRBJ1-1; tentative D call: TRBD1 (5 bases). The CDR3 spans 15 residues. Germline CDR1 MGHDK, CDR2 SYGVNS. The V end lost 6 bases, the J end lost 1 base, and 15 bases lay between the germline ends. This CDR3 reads CASRGPTVGNTEAFF. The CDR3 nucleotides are TGTGCCAGCAGGGGGCCCACAGTGGGGAACACTGAAGCTTTCTTT. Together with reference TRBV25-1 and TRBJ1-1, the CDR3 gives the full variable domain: EADIYQTPRYLVIGTGKKITLECSQTMGHDKMYWYQQDPGMELHLIHYSYGVNSTEKGDLSSESTVSRIRTEHFPLTLESARPSHTSQYLCASRGPTVGNTEAFFGQGTRLTVV.

CDR3 sequence: CASSWGWTSGGPSTDTQYF. The CDR3, as DNA: TGTGCCAGCAGCTGGGGGTGGACTAGCGGGGGACCCAGCACAGATACGCAGTATTTT. The V and J genes are TRBV11-2 and TRBJ2-3, with 13 bases lining up with TRBD2. This CDR3 has 19 amino acids. V trimming: 4 bases; J trimming: 0 bases; junction bases outside the gene matches: 10. Germline CDR1 reads SGHAT; CDR2 reads FQNNGV.